These 5 T cell receptor beta chains share one sample of origin, sequenced in a study of T-cell memory formation after mild COVID-19. TCRdb called the 5' RACE reads again in MiXCR, with one record for every CDR3 protein. The sample records roughly 130,000 distinct CDR3 sequences, around 6.3% being singletons. Sequenced sample: PBMCs or a T cell subset sorted from them (not recorded which). The receptor source for this set is an adult woman who had mild COVID-19 (a few samples of this study predate the infection). Cell type and time point are not known.

In this sample, this clonotype turned up a few times. The chain is built from TRBV2 and TRBJ2-1; the D is unclear. Germline V CDR1 and CDR2: SNHLY, FYNNEI. The CDR3 has 11 amino acids. The V and J ends lost 4 bases and 10 bases respectively, with 8 bases between them. The CDR3 nucleotides read TGTGCCAGCAGTGTACGGAAGGAGCAGTTCTTC. It is translated as CASSVRKEQFF.

This clonotype was detected only a few times. This chain joins TRBV2 and TRBJ2-1, with 10 bases lining up with TRBD2. CDR3 length equals 14 residues. Germline trimming cut 6 bases from V and 8 bases from J; bases unmatched to any gene: 7. The germline gives CDR1 SNHLY, CDR2 FYNNEI. The CDR3 sequence: CASRTLAGRDEQFF. The DNA for the CDR3 is TGTGCCAGCAGGACACTAGCGGGGAGGGATGAGCAGTTCTTC.

The sample holds a few counts of this clonotype. The chain couples TRBV24-1 to TRBJ2-1; D call uncertain. Germline V CDR1 and CDR2: KGHDR, SFDVKD. V was clipped by 7 bases and J by 1 base, with 19 bases between them. The CDR3 is 17 residues long. CDR3: CATSRDVRANSYNEQFF. The CDR3 nucleotides read TGTGCCACCAGCAGAGACGTTCGGGCCAATTCCTACAATGAGCAGTTCTTC.

There are many counts of this clonotype. The V and J genes are TRBV20-1 and TRBJ2-3, with 8 bases that match TRBD2. Trimming at V came to 0 bases and at J to 4 bases, leaving 9 bases not matched to a gene. CDR1 is DFQATT and CDR2 is SNEGSKA in the germline V gene (reference sequence). The CDR3 loop spans 16 amino acids. This chain's CDR3 is CSARDPAGADSDTQYF. The CDR3 region has the DNA TGCAGTGCTAGAGATCCAGCGGGGGCGGATTCAGATACGCAGTATTTT.

This clonotype has more than one count but fewer than ten. The chain couples TRBV6-2 or TRBV6-3 to TRBJ1-1; possibly TRBD1 for D (5 bases). The CDR3 loop spans 17 amino acids. From germline, CDR1 is MNHEY and CDR2 SVGEGT. Trimming shortened V by 0 bases and J by 3 bases, and 17 bases separated the two germline ends. This chain's CDR3 is CASSYSMGGLRDTEAFF. The CDR3 DNA reads TGTGCCAGCAGTTACTCGATGGGCGGGCTCAGGGACACTGAAGCTTTCTTT.